This T cell receptor (beta chain) came from a study of technical replicates of blood from a handful of donors. TCRdb's copy holds only in-frame clones and misses some; the assay was immunoSEQ multiplex PCR. The repertoire holds fewer than 110,000 clones, over 90% seen once, with 0.21% in the top ten. CDR3 length: 15 residues. Trimming cost V 5 bases and J 6 bases, with 16 bases left between them. CDR1 SGHVS and CDR2 FNYEAQ come from the germline V gene. Specimen: T cells isolated from PBMCs. This clonotype was obtained from a human donor in good health. This chain joins TRBV7-6 and TRBJ1-4; D is possibly TRBD1 (5 bases). CDR3 sequence reads: CASSPSQGVDEKLFF. The CDR3 bases are TGTGCCAGCAGCCCCTCGCAAGGGGTTGATGAAAAACTGTTTTTT.